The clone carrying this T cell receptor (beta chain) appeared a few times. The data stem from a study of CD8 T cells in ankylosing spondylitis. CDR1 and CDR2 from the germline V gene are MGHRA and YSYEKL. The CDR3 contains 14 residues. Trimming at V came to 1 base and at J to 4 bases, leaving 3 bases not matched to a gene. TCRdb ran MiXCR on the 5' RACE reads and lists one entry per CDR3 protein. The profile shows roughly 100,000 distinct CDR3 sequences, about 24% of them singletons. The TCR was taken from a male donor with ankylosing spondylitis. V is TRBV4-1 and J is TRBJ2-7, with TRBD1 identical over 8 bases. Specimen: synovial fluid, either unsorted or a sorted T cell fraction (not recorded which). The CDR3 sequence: CASSQGRGHYEQYF. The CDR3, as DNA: TGCGCCAGCAGCCAAGGCAGGGGGCATTACGAGCAGTACTTC.